Listed here is a single T cell receptor beta chain. This sample was included in a study of T cell clusters in autoimmune cytopenias. The germline gives CDR1 KGHDR, CDR2 SFDVKD. CDR3 length equals 16 residues. TRB was amplified from roughly 0.25 ug of peripheral blood genomic DNA per sample. TRB rearrangements were amplified by touch-down multiplex PCR with mixed TRB-A/B primers. TCRdb derives one entry per CDR3 protein from the multiplex PCR reads, leaving out DNA. The sample is made up of about 2,900 distinct CDR3 sequences, and the top ten hold 10% to 11% of it. The sequenced sample was peripheral blood. The receptor was derived from a human donor with an autoimmune cytopenia or autoimmune hepatitis (not recorded which). The chain uses TRBV24-1 and TRBJ2-2; TCRdb gives TRBD1 as the D gene, but with no DNA this cannot be confirmed. The CDR3 here is CATSDLTGFNTGELFF.